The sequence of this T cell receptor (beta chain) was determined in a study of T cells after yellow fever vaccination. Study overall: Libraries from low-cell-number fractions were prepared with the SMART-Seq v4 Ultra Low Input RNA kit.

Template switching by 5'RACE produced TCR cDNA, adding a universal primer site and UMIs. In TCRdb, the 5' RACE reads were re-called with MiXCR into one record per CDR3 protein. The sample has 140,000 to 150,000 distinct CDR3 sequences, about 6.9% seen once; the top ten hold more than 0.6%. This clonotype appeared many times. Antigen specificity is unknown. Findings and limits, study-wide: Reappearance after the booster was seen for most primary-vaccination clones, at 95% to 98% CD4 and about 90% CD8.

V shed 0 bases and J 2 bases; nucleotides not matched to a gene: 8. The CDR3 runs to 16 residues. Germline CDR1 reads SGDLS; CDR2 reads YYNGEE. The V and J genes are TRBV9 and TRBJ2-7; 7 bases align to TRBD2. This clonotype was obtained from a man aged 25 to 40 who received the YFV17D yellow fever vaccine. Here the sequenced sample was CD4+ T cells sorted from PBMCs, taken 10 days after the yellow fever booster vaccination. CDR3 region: CASSVAGGSYTYEQYF. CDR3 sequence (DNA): TGTGCCAGCAGCGTAGCAGGCGGGAGCTACACCTACGAGCAGTACTTC.